Below, one T cell receptor (beta chain) is given with its context. The antigen remains undetermined. The entry originates in a study of blood T cells in healthy people across ages. Alongside a J-beta primer mix, a sample-barcoded 5' primer served in a second PCR lasting about 6 to 11 cycles. Every molecule of cDNA carried a tag from a template-switch adaptor with 12 random nucleotides. TCRdb re-derived calls from the 5' RACE reads in MiXCR, one entry per CDR3 protein. Of roughly 1,700,000 distinct CDR3 sequences listed, roughly 27% are singletons. Donors were systemically healthy Caucasian individuals from Russia aged 6 to 90 years. Peripheral blood, about 10 milliliters per donor, was collected. Study-wide results and caveats: Diversity was higher, and naive CD4+ cells more numerous, in long-lived donors than in aged donors.

The sample was blood. The receptor was isolated from a woman under 40 in good health.

The CDR3 DNA follows: TGTGCCAGCAGCTTAGAGGGAGTTAGGAGATTAGCGGGAGTCTACAATGAGCAGTTCTTC. This translates into CASSLEGVRRLAGVYNEQFF. The chain joins TRBV11-2 to TRBJ2-1; 9 bases fit TRBD2. The CDR3 runs to 20 residues. The ends lost 0 bases at V and 3 bases at J; junction bases unmatched: 15. Germline CDR1 SGHAT, CDR2 FQNNGV.